Each of the 18 T cell receptor beta chains below was sequenced from the same sample in a study of identical twins. MiXCR was run by TCRdb on the 5' RACE reads, yielding one entry per CDR3 protein. The repertoire includes 500,000 to 600,000 distinct CDR3 sequences, approximately 22% of them detected once, and around 0.9% sits in the top ten. Separately, the same data were catalogued under a study of T cells expressing NK-cell markers.

Sample: CD4+ T cells sorted from blood. These receptors came from a woman aged 18-29 years in good health.

In DNA, the CDR3 is TGCGCCAGCAAGGATCCAGGAGGCACTGAAGCTTTCTTT. Protein: CASKDPGGTEAFF. This chain links TRBV10-2 with TRBJ1-1; the D is unclear. The ends were cut back, 7 bases at V and 4 bases at J, with 13 bases in the middle. Germline CDR1 is WSHSY and CDR2 is SAAADI. The CDR3 extends over 13 amino acids.

The J gene is TRBJ2-7, the V gene TRBV12-3 or TRBV12-4; D uncertain. V was pared by 6 bases and J by 3 bases, with 15 bases between. CDR3 length equals 14 residues. CDR3 sequence: CASSKDITNYEQYF. The DNA for the CDR3 is TGTGCCAGCAGCAAGGATATTACGAACTACGAGCAGTACTTC.

The chain joins TRBV5-1 to TRBJ1-5; D not certain. This CDR3 is built from 15 residues. V was pared by 4 bases and J by 1 base, with 12 bases between. Germline V gene sequence: CDR1 SGHRS, CDR2 YFSETQ. This chain's CDR3 is CASSLGYPSNQPQHF. The DNA for the CDR3 is TGCGCCAGCAGCCTAGGATACCCCAGCAATCAGCCCCAGCATTTT. Based on the CDR3 plus reference TRBV5-1 and TRBJ1-5, the full variable domain is KAGVTQTPRYLIKTRGQQVTLSCSPISGHRSVSWYQQTPGQGLQFLFEYFSETQRNKGNFPGRFSGRQFSNSRSEMNVSTLELGDSALYLCASSLGYPSNQPQHFGDGTRLSIL.

This clonotype has just a few counts. This chain links TRBV7-3 with TRBJ2-7, with 9 bases that match TRBD1. Germline assignment: CDR1 SGHTA and CDR2 FQGTGA. CDR3 length equals 17 residues. V gave up 5 bases and J gave up 8 bases; unmatched junction bases: 19. The CDR3 nucleotides read TGTGCCAGCAGCGGTACCGGGGGACAGGGTCAACGTCCTCAGCAGTACTTC. It encodes CASSGTGGQGQRPQQYF.

V gene TRBV19 combines with J gene TRBJ2-7; the D gene is possibly TRBD1 (6 bases). The CDR3 extends over 12 amino acids. CDR1 and CDR2 from the germline V gene are LNHDA and SQIVND (reference sequence). Trimming took 7 bases from V and 3 from J, leaving 10 bases between them. The CDR3 loop is CASKGDNYEQYF. The CDR3 DNA follows: TGTGCCAGTAAGGGGGACAACTACGAGCAGTACTTC.

This clonotype was seen only a few times. The chain has TRBV12-3 or TRBV12-4 and TRBJ2-7; 10 bases map to TRBD1. CDR3 length equals 16 residues. V gave up 4 bases and J gave up 2 bases; unmatched junction bases: 8. CDR3 residues: CASSWSATGGTYEQYF. Written as DNA, the CDR3 is TGTGCCAGCAGTTGGTCTGCGACAGGGGGCACCTACGAGCAGTACTTC.

This clonotype was seen more than once but under ten times. DNA for the CDR3: TGCAGTGCTAGCTTCGCCCCGGGCCTCTCCTACGAGCAGTACTTC. Translated: CSASFAPGLSYEQYF. The V and J genes are TRBV20-1 and TRBJ2-7; no clear D. V dropped 3 bases and J dropped 0 bases, with 15 bases sitting between them. The CDR3 is 15 residues long. The germline CDR1 and CDR2 sequences are DFQATT and SNEGSKA (reference sequence).

The rearrangement links TRBV20-1 to TRBJ2-3; no reliable D call. V was shortened by 3 bases and J by 6 bases, with 13 bases between the two germline ends. This CDR3 contains 13 residues. Per the germline V gene, CDR1 is DFQATT and CDR2 is SNEGSKA (reference sequence). CDR3 sequence reads: CSASGSTRDTQYF. CDR3 nucleotide sequence: TGCAGTGCTAGCGGTTCAACACGGGATACGCAGTATTTT.

The table lists this clonotype with a few counts. The chain is built from TRBV5-8 and TRBJ2-5; 9 bases line up with TRBD1. The CDR3 totals 15 residues. Trimming at V came to 0 bases and at J to 4 bases, leaving 4 bases not matched to a gene. CDR1 and CDR2 (germline): SGHTS, YDEGEE. Here the CDR3 reads CASSLGTGGLETQYF. As DNA, the CDR3 is TGTGCCAGCAGCTTGGGTACAGGGGGCTTAGAGACCCAGTACTTC.

The chain has TRBV20-1 and TRBJ2-3; tentative D call: TRBD1 (6 bases). There are 13 residues in the CDR3. V shed 3 bases and J shed 2 bases, with 9 bases lying between them. Germline V gene sequence: CDR1 DFQATT, CDR2 SNEGSKA (reference sequence). The CDR3: CSASDRNTDTQYF. In DNA, the CDR3 is TGCAGTGCTAGCGACAGGAACACAGATACGCAGTATTTT.

This clonotype was seen a few times. The rearrangement uses TRBV25-1 and TRBJ1-1; D call uncertain. This CDR3 region has 14 residues. Between the trimmed V and J ends, which lost 2 bases and 3 bases, there was a span of 10 bases. Germline V CDR1 and CDR2: MGHDK, SYGVNS. The CDR3 nucleotides are TGTGCCAGCAGTGAAAGCCTCGTCCACACTGAAGCTTTCTTT. Encoded protein: CASSESLVHTEAFF.

The J gene is TRBJ2-3, the V gene TRBV29-1; D may be TRBD1 or TRBD2 (5 bases each). There are 14 residues in the CDR3. CDR1 and CDR2 (germline): SQVTM, ANQGSEA. The V gene lost 6 bases and the J gene lost 4 bases, with 17 bases spanning the gap. CDR3 sequence (DNA): TGCAGCGTATCCGGGACGATCGAGGCAGATACGCAGTATTTT. Protein: CSVSGTIEADTQYF.

This chain links TRBV6-1 with TRBJ2-5; TRBD2 is a possible D gene (6 bases). This CDR3 is built from 15 residues. Germline V lookup: CDR1 MNHNS, CDR2 SASEGT. V lost 5 bases and J 3 bases, leaving 16 bases between the germline ends. This CDR3 reads CASSTPWGLKETQYF. DNA of the CDR3: TGTGCCAGCAGTACCCCATGGGGACTTAAAGAGACCCAGTACTTC.

This rearrangement joins TRBV6-2 or TRBV6-3 to TRBJ2-1; D may be TRBD2 (6 bases). V lost 3 bases and J lost 8, with 11 bases in between. CDR1 MNHEY and CDR2 SVGEGT come from the germline V gene. The CDR3 is made up of 13 amino acids. The CDR3 DNA follows: TGTGCCAGCAGTTATGCGGGGCGGGATGAGCAGTTCTTC. Residues: CASSYAGRDEQFF.

CDR3 protein: CASSQDLSENTEAFF. Here the CDR3 DNA reads TGCGCCAGCAGCCAAGATTTGTCGGAGAACACTGAAGCTTTCTTT. This chain links TRBV4-3 with TRBJ1-1; D is unresolved. The V gene's germline CDR1 is LGHNA and CDR2 YSLEER. V was pared by 0 bases and J by 1 base, with 9 bases between. The CDR3 covers 15 residues.

This chain joins TRBV10-3 and TRBJ1-2, with a tentative D call TRBD1 (6 bases). The CDR3 consists of 13 residues. Germline values: CDR1 ENHRY, CDR2 SYGVKD. Trimming removed 7 bases from V and 5 bases from J, with 14 bases in between. The CDR3 sequence is CAIKPQGEYGYTF. Written as DNA, the CDR3 is TGTGCCATCAAACCACAGGGAGAGTATGGCTACACCTTC.

This clonotype turned up a few times. The gene calls are TRBV10-3 and TRBJ2-7; the D gene is possibly TRBD2 (6 bases). The germline V gene encodes CDR1 ENHRY and CDR2 SYGVKD. V gave up 0 bases and J gave up 0 bases, with 12 bases separating them. The CDR3 runs 16 residues. CDR3 sequence (DNA): TGTGCCATCAGTGAGTCTGTGGACGGGAGCTCCTACGAGCAGTACTTC. The encoded protein is CAISESVDGSSYEQYF.

This clonotype was counted between two and nine times. The chain uses TRBV5-1 and TRBJ1-4; no clear D. CDR1 and CDR2 from the germline V gene are SGHRS and YFSETQ. The V and J ends lost 2 bases and 7 bases respectively, with 12 bases between them. CDR3 length equals 14 residues. CDR3: CASSFIGDGEKLFF. The CDR3 coding sequence is TGCGCCAGCAGCTTTATCGGGGATGGTGAAAAACTGTTTTTT.